The present TCR beta chain was sequenced within a study of T-cell reconstitution after alpha-beta-depleted transplantation in children. V lost 0 bases and J 1 base, leaving 10 bases between the germline ends. The CDR3 loop spans 15 amino acids. Germline CDR1 reads SGHKS; CDR2 reads YYEKEE (reference sequence). Library preparation (for TCRbeta) was performed with unique molecular identifiers. Each CDR3 protein gets one entry after TCRdb re-called the PCR reads with MiXCR. Among more than 60,000 distinct CDR3 sequences, more than 5.5% were seen once, and the ten largest hold around 2.6%. This TCR was sampled from a human donor who donated a stem cell graft to a child with acute lymphoblastic leukemia. This sequence joins TRBV5-5 and TRBJ1-1, with D unclear. The specimen was PBMCs from the stem cell graft donor, collected from the stem cell graft. In DNA, the CDR3 is TGTGCCAGCAGCTTGGCAGGAGTCACGAACACTGAAGCTTTCTTT. As protein: CASSLAGVTNTEAFF.